This is a list of T cell receptor beta chains from one sample in a study of control samples from healthy donors and cancer patients. Assay: immunoSEQ multiplex PCR; the TCRdb copy retains only in-frame clones and omits some. The sample yields 55,000 to 85,000 clones, under 90% seen once. The sequencing sample was made of PBMCs. The receptors derive from a man aged 55 to 70 with lung cancer. The conserved cysteine and the conserved F or W are not part of the CDR3 here. A D gene is named only where the DNA matches it firmly.

d_call	v_call	cdr3_aa
-	TRBV3-1/TRBV3-2	ASSQDRVAGDTQY
TRBD1	TRBV6-5	ASSWDRTQETQY
-	TRBV6-6	ASSYPRDTAF
TRBD1	TRBV24-1	AVRDSLNTEAF
TRBD1	TRBV25-1	ASSGDRGKGGEAF
-	TRBV15	ATSRGAARGNEQF
-	TRBV5-5	ASSLWEGSNQPQH
-	TRBV14	ASSVGAAFLQETQY
-	TRBV5-4	ASRPDPGGFNEQF
-	TRBV19	ASSISRSYNEQF
-	TRBV3-1/TRBV3-2	ASSHSINYGYT
-	TRBV2	ASRSLTDSGNTIY
-	TRBV18	ASSQGKGETQY
-	TRBV14	ASSQSRGTEAF
-	TRBV6-1	ASSVAGGNGNLYGYT
-	TRBV7-9	ASSLQGGTEAF
-	TRBV5-3	ARSLGQVPKY
-	TRBV5-6	ASSHRGNQPQH
-	TRBV6-5	ASSYRGPYTDTQY
-	TRBV24-1	ATSDPGQLNSPLH
TRBD1	TRBV6-5	ASSRDRSGYGYT
TRBD1	TRBV6-5	ATSTGGAGEKLF
TRBD2	TRBV7-3	ASSLMTGGWHEQF
-	TRBV3-1/TRBV3-2	ASSHRLFPQRRDSGNTIY
-	TRBV10-1	ASSRGASTDTQY
-	TRBV3-1/TRBV3-2	ASSGNSPLH
-	TRBV29-1	SVALGGTEAF
TRBD1	TRBV7-3	ASSKTGGGSGELF
-	TRBV6-5	ASSYFRFSVNTEAF